This TCR beta chain came from a study of blood T cells in healthy people across ages. About the study: Template-switching capture recovered about one barcoded beta molecule per two T cells.

Primed by a sample-barcoded 5' primer and a J-beta primer mix, a second PCR proceeded for about 7 to 11 cycles. TCRdb reanalysed the 5' RACE reads using MiXCR and keeps one entry per CDR3 protein. The sample has roughly 1.7 million distinct CDR3 sequences, 34% seen once. Sequencing was done on a sample of blood. The receptor's source is a woman in her twenties or thirties in good health.

In nucleotides, the CDR3 is TGCAGTGCTAGAGATGACTGGGGCTACGAGCAGTACTTC. This encodes CSARDDWGYEQYF. The rearrangement links TRBV20-1 to TRBJ2-7, with D unclear. Trimming pared 0 bases from V and 3 bases from J, leaving 9 bases between. CDR3 size: 13 residues. Germline-derived CDR1 and CDR2 are DFQATT and SNEGSKA (reference sequence).